These 28 T cell receptor beta chains share one sample of origin, sequenced in a study of T cells in Graves' hyperthyroidism and ophthalmopathy. The source material, RNA transcripts, was used to amplify TCR beta CDR3 regions. A first-round RT-PCR of the TCR CDR3 used the HTBI primer set. MiXCR, run by TCRdb on the multiplex PCR reads, gives a single entry per CDR3 protein. The repertoire holds around 520,000 distinct CDR3 sequences, with around a quarter as singletons. Input material: blood. The receptors were sampled from a woman under 40 with Graves' ophthalmopathy.

In its sample, this clonotype was seen many times. The V and J genes are TRBV6-7 and TRBJ1-5; unclear D gene. TRBV6-7 is flagged as an ORF with uncertain function. This CDR3 comprises 12 residues. V shed 2 bases and J shed 6 bases, with 5 bases lying between them. CDR3: CASSYGVQPQHF. The CDR3 nucleotides are TGTGCCAGCAGTTACGGTGTTCAGCCCCAGCATTTT.

This clonotype was recorded many times. This rearrangement joins TRBV12-3 or TRBV12-4 to TRBJ1-1; no definite D call. The V end lost 2 bases, the J end lost 7 bases, and 8 bases lay between the germline ends. The CDR3 loop spans 12 amino acids. The CDR3 sequence is CASSLTEGEAFF. In nucleotides, the CDR3 is TGTGCCAGCAGTTTAACAGAAGGTGAAGCTTTCTTT.

The sample holds a few counts of this clonotype. A much larger clone is a single base away; this may be a read error. The chain is built from TRBV20-1 and TRBJ2-4, with 8 bases aligning to TRBD1. Germline V CDR1 and CDR2: DFQATT, SNEGSKA (reference sequence). This CDR3 spans 12 amino acids. The CDR3 DNA reads TGCAGTGCTAGTAACAGGGGGAACATTAAGTACTTC. Amino acid sequence: CSASNRGNIKYF.

The chain has TRBV20-1 and TRBJ1-2; D remains unclear. Germline lookup yields CDR1 DFQATT and CDR2 SNEGSKA (reference sequence). The CDR3 has 12 residues. The V end lost 0 bases, the J end lost 6 bases, and 8 bases lay between the germline ends. CDR3 sequence (DNA): TGCAGTGCTAGAGATTGGCCCGATGGCTACACCTTC. Translated, it gives CSARDWPDGYTF.

This clonotype was detected ten times or more. The CDR3 sequence is CSARGGDSFGTQYF. CDR3 DNA sequence: TGCAGTGCTAGAGGTGGGGACAGCTTCGGGACCCAGTACTTC. V gene TRBV20-1 combines with J gene TRBJ2-5; 7 nucleotides line up with TRBD1. After removal of 1 base from V and 7 bases from J, the junction contained 9 bases not matched to a gene. The CDR3 is 14 residues long. The germline gives CDR1 DFQATT, CDR2 SNEGSKA (reference sequence).

V and J are TRBV11-2 and TRBJ2-7, with D uncertain. V was cut by 0 bases and J by 8 bases, with 14 bases left in between. The length of the CDR3 is 14 residues. Germline values: CDR1 SGHAT, CDR2 FQNNGV. The CDR3 DNA reads TGTGCCAGCAGCTTAGATGGGCCGATCCCCCAGCAGTACTTC. This codes for CASSLDGPIPQQYF.

The chain couples TRBV6-5 to TRBJ1-2; 8 nucleotides match TRBD1. This CDR3 is 14 amino acids long. Trimming removed 7 bases from V and 8 bases from J; junction bases left unmatched: 12. Germline V CDR1 and CDR2: MNHEY, SVGAGI. CDR3 bases: TGTGCCAGCATTCTCACCGGACAGGGAGGGGGCTACACCTTC. It codes for CASILTGQGGGYTF.

At least ten counts were recorded for this clonotype. The V call is TRBV5-1, the J call TRBJ2-7, with D possibly being TRBD1 (7 bases). The CDR3 has 13 amino acids. Per germline, CDR1 SGHRS and CDR2 YFSETQ. Trimming removed 5 bases from V and 7 bases from J, with 16 bases in between. The CDR3 DNA follows: TGCGCCAGCAGGTTATCAGGGGGGAAGGAGCAGTACTTC. Its translation is CASRLSGGKEQYF. The full variable domain, completed using reference TRBV5-1 and TRBJ2-7, is KAGVTQTPRYLIKTRGQQVTLSCSPISGHRSVSWYQQTPGQGLQFLFEYFSETQRNKGNFPGRFSGRQFSNSRSEMNVSTLELGDSALYLCASRLSGGKEQYFGPGTRLTVT.

Ten or more counts support this clonotype. The chain couples TRBV19 to TRBJ1-2, with D possibly TRBD1 on 5 matching bases. The CDR3 has 13 residues. CDR1 and CDR2 (germline): LNHDA, SQIVND (reference sequence). V was trimmed by 4 bases and J by 3 bases, leaving 9 bases between them. CDR3 loop: CASSTGTDYGYTF. The CDR3 DNA follows: TGTGCCAGTAGTACAGGGACCGACTATGGCTACACCTTC.

The chain joins TRBV10-3 to TRBJ2-2; the match to TRBD2 covers 10 bases. The CDR3 sequence is 18 residues long. Per the germline V gene, CDR1 is ENHRY and CDR2 is SYGVKD. Trimming at V came to 3 bases and at J to 1 base, leaving 8 bases not matched to a gene. CDR3 protein: CAISDPGLAKENTGELFF. In nucleotides, the CDR3 is TGTGCCATCAGTGATCCGGGACTAGCGAAAGAGAACACCGGGGAGCTGTTTTTT.

This clonotype appeared many times. This sequence joins TRBV4-3 and TRBJ2-7; tentatively, D is TRBD2 (6 bases). The germline V and J ends were trimmed by 0 bases and 7 bases, with 16 bases remaining between them. Germline V lookup: CDR1 LGHNA, CDR2 YSLEER. The length of the CDR3 is 15 residues. The CDR3 here is CASSQDGGVSGEQYF. The DNA for the CDR3 is TGCGCCAGCAGCCAAGATGGCGGGGTATCTGGTGAGCAGTACTTC.

This clonotype was found many times. This chain uses TRBV2 with TRBJ2-5; D not certain. The V end was cut by 7 bases, the J end by 1 base, with 4 bases between. The germline V gene has CDR1 SNHLY and CDR2 FYNNEI. This CDR3 is 11 amino acids long. CDR3 sequence: CASNLQETQYF. DNA of the CDR3: TGTGCCAGCAACCTCCAAGAGACCCAGTACTTC.

The genes are TRBV6-2 or TRBV6-3 and TRBJ1-1; the D is unclear. The V end was cut by 6 bases, the J end by 1 base, with 12 bases between. The CDR3 is 14 residues long. CDR1 MNHEY and CDR2 SVGEGT come from the germline V gene. CDR3 loop: CASRPLIRNTEAFF. CDR3 sequence (DNA): TGTGCCAGCAGGCCCCTAATCAGGAACACTGAAGCTTTCTTT.

This clonotype was counted many times. This sequence joins TRBV2 and TRBJ2-2, with unresolved D. V lost 7 bases and J 3 bases, leaving 6 bases between the germline ends. The germline gives CDR1 SNHLY, CDR2 FYNNEI. The CDR3 extends over 12 amino acids. In DNA, the CDR3 is TGTGCCAGCATGTGGGACACCGGGGAGCTGTTTTTT. It is translated as CASMWDTGELFF.

The rearrangement uses TRBV29-1 and TRBJ1-1, with TRBD1 matching over 9 bases. The CDR3 extends over 15 amino acids. Losses at the gene ends were 4 bases for V and 0 bases for J; bases not matched to a gene: 6. Per the germline V gene, CDR1 is SQVTM and CDR2 is ANQGSEA. DNA for the CDR3: TGCAGCGTTGGTAGGGACAGGGTATTGAACACTGAAGCTTTCTTT. This gives the protein CSVGRDRVLNTEAFF.

This clonotype has a count of ten or more. The chain has TRBV20-1 and TRBJ1-5; D might be TRBD1 (6 bases). CDR1 is DFQATT and CDR2 is SNEGSKA in the germline V gene (reference sequence). Trimming removed 5 bases at V and 3 bases at J, with 11 bases between. CDR3 length: 13 amino acids. The CDR3 here is CSARRDTNQPQHF. The CDR3 DNA sequence: TGCAGTGCTCGCCGGGACACCAATCAGCCCCAGCATTTT.

The CDR3 region has the DNA TGCGCCAGCAGCTTGGAAGGGGTTTTAGCTGGGGCCAACGTCCTGACTTTC. This translates into CASSLEGVLAGANVLTF. This chain joins TRBV5-1 and TRBJ2-6, with D tentatively TRBD1 (5 bases). Between the trimmed V and J ends, which lost 0 bases and 2 bases, there was a span of 12 bases. There are 17 residues in the CDR3. Per the germline V gene, CDR1 is SGHRS and CDR2 is YFSETQ.

The table lists this clonotype with many counts. V gene TRBV18 combines with J gene TRBJ1-1, with 8 positions matching TRBD1. The trim removed 3 bases at V and 4 bases at J, leaving 7 bases unmatched. CDR1 and CDR2 (germline): KGHSH, LQKENI. This CDR3 is 15 amino acids long. The CDR3 nucleotides read TGTGCCAGCTCACCCGGACAGGGTGTGACCACTGAAGCTTTCTTT. This codes for CASSPGQGVTTEAFF. Based on the CDR3 plus reference TRBV18 and TRBJ1-1, the full variable domain is NAGVMQNPRHLVRRRGQEARLRCSPMKGHSHVYWYRQLPEEGLKFMVYLQKENIIDESGMPKERFSAEFPKEGPSILRIQQVVRGDSAAYFCASSPGQGVTTEAFFGQGTRLTVV.

V usage is TRBV28 and J usage is TRBJ2-7; TRBD1 or TRBD2 may be the D gene (5 bases each). The CDR3 contains 15 residues. V dropped 6 bases and J dropped 3 bases, with 18 bases sitting between them. Germline-derived CDR1 and CDR2 are MDHEN and SYDVKM. The CDR3 coding sequence is TGTGCCAGCAGCTCTCCCCTCAGGGACCTCTACGAGCAGTACTTC. Protein sequence: CASSSPLRDLYEQYF.

As to this clonotype: A much larger clone differs by one base, so this may be a read error. The gene calls are TRBV10-3 and TRBJ1-2; D unresolved. Per the germline V gene, CDR1 is ENHRY and CDR2 is SYGVKD. This CDR3 has 13 amino acids. The CDR3 coding sequence is TGTACCATCAGTGAGTTAACAGACTATGGCTACACCTTC. Amino acids: CTISELTDYGYTF.

Ten or more counts support this clonotype. J is TRBJ1-2 and V is TRBV30; D remains unclear. V was trimmed by 0 bases and J by 4 bases, leaving 9 bases between them. Germline lookup yields CDR1 GTSNPN and CDR2 SVGIG (reference sequence). The CDR3 totals 13 residues. The CDR3 DNA reads TGTGCCTGGAGTGTGTGGATTGGCTATGGCTACACCTTC. Amino acid sequence: CAWSVWIGYGYTF.

This clonotype was observed a few times. The chain is built from TRBV2 and TRBJ1-6, with TRBD1 matching over 10 bases. Trimming took 7 bases from V and 6 from J; bases not matched to a gene: 12. The length of the CDR3 is 17 residues. Germline lookup yields CDR1 SNHLY and CDR2 FYNNEI. As DNA, the CDR3 is TGTGCCAGCACTGGATTCCAGACAGGGGGCGTTAATTCACCCCTCCACTTT. Protein sequence: CASTGFQTGGVNSPLHF.

This clonotype was picked up one time. CDR3 bases: TGCGCCAGCAGCCCGATGGGACAGCCCTCCTACGAGCAGTACTTC. Translating it yields CASSPMGQPSYEQYF. The rearrangement uses TRBV4-1 and TRBJ2-7; TRBD1 matches at 7 bases. This CDR3 has 15 amino acids. Germline V CDR1 and CDR2: MGHRA, YSYEKL. V lost 4 bases to trimming and J lost 0 bases; unmatched junction nucleotides: 6.

This clonotype was counted only a few times. Because it lacks the conserved phenylalanine or tryptophan at the end, this CDR3 is likely a read error. The CDR3 DNA follows: TGTGCCAGTAGTATAGGCTTCGGACAGAGTATCTATGGCTACACCTCC. It yields the protein CASSIGFGQSIYGYTS. This rearrangement joins TRBV19 to TRBJ1-2; a weak D match, TRBD1 (6 bases). Trimming removed 1 base at V and 4 bases at J, with 16 bases between. The CDR3 covers 16 residues. Germline V gene data show CDR1 as LNHDA and CDR2 as SQIVND (reference sequence).

The CDR3 region has the DNA TGCAGTGCACCCCGCGGAGCGGTTGACTACGAGCAGTACTTC. This sequence encodes CSAPRGAVDYEQYF. The rearrangement links TRBV20-1 to TRBJ2-7; D perhaps matches TRBD2 (5 bases). CDR3 length: 14 amino acids. Trimming removed 6 bases from V and 3 bases from J, with 18 bases in between. In germline, CDR1 is DFQATT, CDR2 SNEGSKA (reference sequence).

This clonotype came up many times. The chain joins TRBV7-8 to TRBJ1-2, with D possibly being TRBD1 (5 bases). The CDR3 length is 18 residues. V dropped 1 base and J dropped 3 bases, with 21 bases sitting between them. Germline lookup yields CDR1 SGHVS and CDR2 FQNEAQ. CDR3 sequence (DNA): TGTGCCAGCAGCTTAGACCTCCCGGGACCCCTGAGTGACTATGGCTACACCTTC. Amino acids: CASSLDLPGPLSDYGYTF. The full variable domain, completed using reference TRBV7-8 and TRBJ1-2, is GAGVSQSPRYKVAKRGQDVALRCDPISGHVSLFWYQQALGQGPEFLTYFQNEAQLDKSGLPSDRFFAERPEGSVSTLKIQRTQQEDSAVYLCASSLDLPGPLSDYGYTFGSGTRLTVV.

This clonotype was seen repeatedly, ten times or more. V is TRBV6-5 and J is TRBJ1-2; 9 nucleotides agree with TRBD1. Germline V lookup: CDR1 MNHEY, CDR2 SVGAGI. The CDR3 is 15 amino acids. The junction had 8 bases not matched to a gene; V was cut back by 3 bases and J by 6 bases. The CDR3 DNA reads as TGTGCCAGCAGTTATACCAAACAGGGGGCCCATGGCTACACCTTC. Its protein product is CASSYTKQGAHGYTF.

The chain is built from TRBV12-3 or TRBV12-4 and TRBJ1-1; the D gene is possibly TRBD1 (6 bases). This CDR3 comprises 14 residues. V shed 4 bases and J shed 1 base, with 10 bases lying between them. The CDR3 sequence: CASSYREWNTEAFF. The CDR3 bases are TGTGCCAGCAGTTACAGGGAGTGGAACACTGAAGCTTTCTTT.